This T cell receptor (beta chain) appears in the sequencing data of a study of cytomegalovirus exposure and HLA in healthy donors. Overall study results and limits: Analysis was performed later, and it showed HLA-associated TCR beta chains to be more clonally expanded than equally common others. Earlier results showed most TCR beta V segments being productive about 87% or about 30% of the time.

It was with 60 Vbeta and 13 Jbeta primers that the PCR ran. This table comes from immunoSEQ multiplex PCR, and its TCRdb copy is limited to in-frame clones, with some not included. The sample contains approximately 160,000 clones, around 68% of which appear only once. The CDR3 is made up of 15 amino acids. CDR1 and CDR2 (germline): SGDLS, YYNGEE. Regarding this clone: Antigen unknown.

The rearrangement links TRBV9 to TRBJ2-5, with D maybe TRBD1 (6 bases). The J call may be mistaken, given a closer DNA end match to TRBJ2-7. This receptor was taken from a woman in her 40s in good health and CMV-seropositive. Sequencing was carried out using PBMCs. The CDR3 DNA sequence: TGTGCCAGCAGCGTGGATGACAGGATTGTCTACGAGCAGTACTTC. Its protein product is CASSVDDRIVYEQYF.